This T cell receptor (beta chain) was profiled in a study of shared clonotypes between healthy human individuals (dated by TCRdb to 2019 to 2021). Regarding the study in general: A couple of women and a few men aged 18 to 49 years were included in the cohort. Leukapheresis yielded between about 0.8 and 8.9 billion PBMCs per donor. Per donor, three plates each were used for CD4 naive and CD4 memory, two for CD8 naive, and one for CD8 memory. To estimate repertoire size and how much clonotypes are shared between individuals, the study performed deep sequencing of blood TCR repertoires from a few healthy adults. To increase sequencing depth and limit assay-specific biases, TCR repertoire library preparation and sequencing were carried out by different laboratories using diverse techniques.

A note on this clone: The antigen it recognizes is unknown. It has no much larger one-base neighbor in the sample; base qualities were not kept.

Using the deep immunoSEQ assay, TCR CDR3 regions were amplified from genomic DNA by multiplex PCR. Genomic DNA extracted from each cell subset was distributed evenly over all wells of several immunoSEQ 96-well plates, and each plate served as one replicate. For sorted subsets, around 0.2 ug genomic DNA, equal to about 30,000 T cell genomes, was loaded into each replicate PCR. Purified libraries were quantified with a Qubit 3.0 fluorometer, sized on a Bioanalyzer 2100, and re-quantified with the KAPA Library Quantification kit. Every immunoSEQ 96-well plate was sequenced on a dedicated single-read 150-cycle Illumina NextSeq 550 flow cell. Processing in the source paper ran as follows. Because only junctional sequences without quality scores were contained in the immunoSEQ output, filtering matching that applied to full-length reads could not be performed. Sequences were annotated with PyIR, a Python wrapper for IgBLAST v1.9, and V/J genes and CDR3 were assigned using IMGT germline references. Any read was removed if the V/J assignment was weak (E-value above 1e-6), the CDR3 was missing, or the read contained stop codons, out-of-frame junctions, or ambiguous translated residues. A V3J clonotype was defined by an identical inferred V gene, J gene, and CDR3 amino acid sequence. The percentage overlap between two repertoires was calculated by dividing the number of shared unique clonotypes by the size of the smaller repertoire. Repertoire richness was assessed with RTK rarefaction, the Chao1 estimator, and Recon v2.1 estimates of unobserved clonotypes. Generation probabilities were computed with OLGA for all TCRbeta clonotypes obtained by the gDNA method from several donors. TCRdb holds this immuneACCESS table with in-frame rearrangements only. Some clones are missing; in checked studies, unresolved V genes explain under half, and the rest has no known cause. V and J calls and clone size are copied from that table; D and trimming were computed from the DNA. For this sample there are 1.4 million or so clones; approximately 98.5% appear just once. The top ten constitute around 0.33% of the sample.

Study-wide findings and limitations: Sampling was restricted to blood, and TCR repertoires in tissues likely differ from the TCR repertoires found in blood. Because the study included a small number of donors, the genetic and exposure-history diversity represented was limited. Naive subsets generally had larger estimated clonotype richness than memory subsets did. Across four donors, roughly 5.1% of naive CD4, approximately 3.6% of naive CD8, 2% to 2.5% of memory CD4, and over 0.35% of memory CD8 clonotypes were shared. Based on pairwise subsampling, the degree of clonotype sharing among donors was expected to be affected by sequencing depth. Clonotypes shared by all four sorted-subset donors showed higher generation probabilities than non-shared clonotypes. Incomplete sequencing was indicated by rarefaction of sorted-subset datasets, despite the large sequencing depth.

The CDR3 contains 14 residues, cysteine and phenylalanine counted. The CDR3 DNA has 42 bases and is translated from base 1. Trimming costs V 0 bases and J 5 bases, and their ends lie 10 bases apart. The germline V gene encodes CDR1 SGHDN and CDR2 FVKESK. Donors were healthy HIV-negative adults with no recently reported acute infections or vaccinations. Only Caucasian adults living in Nashville, Tennessee, USA were represented among the donors. CD4+ T cells were enriched by magnetic negative selection; naive cells were then positively selected on CD45RA, and the negative fraction formed the memory subset. Blood was collected by leukapheresis, and PBMCs were isolated by Ficoll-Histopaque density gradient centrifugation and then cryopreserved in liquid nitrogen vapor phase. Analytical flow cytometry was used to check the purity and quantity of every magnetically sorted T cell population. From each sorted fraction, genomic DNA was isolated and quantified by UV absorbance on a Nanodrop 2000c.

Sequencing was done on a sample of naive CD4+ T cells sorted from blood. The cell subset or site label of this sample denotes: CD45RA+ positively selected. The receptor comes from a man in his thirties or forties in good health. The chain joins TRBV14 to TRBJ2-5; no D gene can be assigned with confidence. The nucleotide sequence reads as follows: TGTGCCAGCAGCCAAGATCTGGGTTTGGAGACCCAGTACTTC. Translated, it reads CASSQDLGLETQYF.